This T cell receptor beta chain was documented in a study of cytomegalovirus exposure and HLA in healthy donors. Study overall: Findings of an earlier analysis included 110 million or so unique TCR beta sequences from roughly 200 million T cells. Assignment to the Caucasian-associated ancestry cluster applied to around four fifths of the approximately 400 genotyped donors. Study-wide results and caveats: In a later analysis, V- and J-gene trimming of beta chains associated with a DCLRE1C missense variant, replicated independently.

For this clone: What it binds is not known.

Though probably carrying unrecorded immune exposures, donors were nominally healthy at sampling. This CDR3 spans 19 amino acids. Germline CDR1 reads LGHNA; CDR2 reads YSLEER. Trimming took 0 bases from V and 0 from J, leaving 21 bases between them. The PCR contained 60 Vbeta and 13 Jbeta primers. The repertoire was sequenced with immunoSEQ multiplex PCR; TCRdb's copy has only in-frame clones and lacks some. The sample has 120,000 to 150,000 clones, about 74% seen once. This TCR came from a man between 40 and 49 years old in good health and CMV-seropositive. V usage is TRBV4-3 and J usage is TRBJ2-7; D not resolved. What was sequenced was PBMCs. CDR3 protein: CASSQEWIPSLRSSYEQYF. The CDR3 DNA is TGCGCCAGCAGCCAAGAATGGATCCCTTCATTGAGGAGCTCCTACGAGCAGTACTTC.